This T cell receptor beta chain derives from a study of shared clonotypes between healthy human individuals. TCRdb's copy holds only in-frame clones and misses some; the assay was immunoSEQ multiplex PCR. The data hold approximately 2.5 million clones, with just over 90% observed a single time. The study drew all its donors from Caucasian adults living in Nashville, Tennessee. The sequencing input was naive CD4+ T cells sorted from blood. Stated subset: CD45RA+ positively selected. The clonotype originates from a man aged 18 to 29 in good health.

The CDR3 loop reads CASSLVPAENTEAFF. The CDR3 DNA follows: TGTGCCAGCAGCTTGGTTCCGGCTGAGAACACTGAAGCTTTCTTT. The V call is TRBV6-6, the J call TRBJ1-1; D is undetermined. Germline CDR1 is MNHNY and CDR2 is SVGAGI (reference sequence). This CDR3 spans 15 amino acids. Trimming pared 6 bases from V and 1 base from J, leaving 15 bases between.